What follows are 18 T cell receptor beta chains derived from one specimen sequenced in a study of vaccination and CD4 T cells after COVID-19. Oncomine TCR Beta short-read sequencing was applied to DNA from cultured CD4+ T cells. In TCRdb, the PCR reads were re-called with MiXCR into one record per CDR3 protein. The sample has 20,000 to 25,000 distinct CDR3 sequences; around 46% are singletons. Their antigens remain unidentified. As to time point: late sampling 161 to 241 days after vaccination in a few convalescent patients. Indicated treatment: roughly ten-day PBMC culture with coronavirus spike peptide pools or control peptides (ViraFEST assay). The specimen was CD4+ T cells from blood, cultured in vitro, collected about 7 months after SARS-CoV-2 vaccination. The receptors here all came from a human donor who had recovered from COVID-19.

This clonotype was observed a few times. The J gene is TRBJ1-1, the V gene TRBV6-1; 10 bases match TRBD1. Germline values: CDR1 MNHNS, CDR2 SASEGT. CDR3 length: 14 amino acids. V trimming: 6 bases; J trimming: 1 base; junction bases outside the gene matches: 2. The CDR3 protein is CASSDRGRNTEAFF. The CDR3 DNA follows: TGTGCCAGCAGCGACAGGGGGCGGAACACTGAAGCTTTCTTT.

The chain uses TRBV7-2 and TRBJ1-1; D remains unclear. CDR3 length: 13 residues. V lost 2 bases and J lost 8, with 12 bases in between. Germline CDR1 is SGHTA and CDR2 is FQGNSA. Here the CDR3 reads CASSLLRETEAFF. Written as DNA, the CDR3 is TGTGCCAGCAGCTTATTACGGGAGACAGAAGCTTTCTTT. Drawing the rest from reference TRBV7-2 and TRBJ1-1, the complete variable domain is GAGVSQSPSNKVTEKGKDVELRCDPISGHTALYWYRQSLGQGLEFLIYFQGNSAPDKSGLPSDRFSAERTGGSVSTLTIQRTQQEDSAVYLCASSLLRETEAFFGQGTRLTVV.

The chain employs TRBV20-1 and TRBJ1-1, with 10 bases that match TRBD1. Germline V CDR1 and CDR2: DFQATT, SNEGSKA (reference sequence). The CDR3 is 15 residues long. V shed 2 bases and J 1 base; nucleotides not matched to a gene: 4. CDR3 sequence reads: CSARSGTGANTEAFF. The CDR3 DNA reads TGCAGTGCTAGATCAGGGACAGGGGCGAACACTGAAGCTTTCTTT.

V usage is TRBV18 and J usage is TRBJ1-5; unclear D gene. The V end was cut by 3 bases, the J end by 8 bases, with 11 bases between. CDR3 size: 13 residues. CDR1 KGHSH and CDR2 LQKENI come from the germline V gene. DNA of the CDR3: TGTGCCAGCTCACCGGACGCAATGGAGCCCCAGCATTTT. Translation: CASSPDAMEPQHF.

The chain uses TRBV20-1 and TRBJ2-5; D call uncertain. V gave up 6 bases and J gave up 2 bases, with 4 bases separating them. This CDR3 spans 10 amino acids. Germline V gene sequence: CDR1 DFQATT, CDR2 SNEGSKA (reference sequence). CDR3 region: CSANQETQYF. CDR3 coding DNA: TGCAGTGCAAATCAAGAGACCCAGTACTTC.

V usage is TRBV5-1 and J usage is TRBJ1-2; D may be TRBD1 (5 bases). The CDR3 is made up of 15 amino acids. Deletions cut 3 bases from V and 3 bases from J, with 15 bases between. Per germline, CDR1 SGHRS and CDR2 YFSETQ. The DNA for the CDR3 is TGCGCCAGCAGCTCGGGGGGGACGGCCGACTATGGCTACACCTTC. This codes for CASSSGGTADYGYTF.

This clonotype was counted between two and nine times. The chain employs TRBV7-9 and TRBJ1-5; 8 bases match TRBD1. Germline V gene lookup returns CDR1 SEHNR and CDR2 FQNEAQ (reference sequence). Trimming took 2 bases from V and 0 from J; bases not matched to a gene: 6. The CDR3 contains 17 residues. The chain's CDR3 is CASSLQGAGGSNQPQHF. The CDR3 nucleotides are TGTGCCAGCAGCTTACAGGGGGCGGGAGGTAGCAATCAGCCCCAGCATTTT.

This clonotype was observed once. The V and J genes are TRBV7-2 and TRBJ2-1; D is ambiguous. The V gene's germline CDR1 is SGHTA and CDR2 FQGNSA. This CDR3 has 13 amino acids. The V end lost 5 bases, the J end lost 10 bases, and 15 bases lay between the germline ends. CDR3 bases: TGTGCCAGCAGCCATACTAATAGACCAGAGCAGTTCTTC. This sequence encodes CASSHTNRPEQFF. The variable domain in full, completed from reference TRBV7-2 and TRBJ2-1, reads GAGVSQSPSNKVTEKGKDVELRCDPISGHTALYWYRQSLGQGLEFLIYFQGNSAPDKSGLPSDRFSAERTGGSVSTLTIQRTQQEDSAVYLCASSHTNRPEQFFGPGTRLTVL.

The rearrangement uses TRBV7-2 and TRBJ1-2, with TRBD1 matching over 11 bases. CDR1 is SGHTA and CDR2 is FQGNSA in the germline V gene. Unmatched junction bases numbered 10, after V lost 5 bases and J lost 14 bases. This CDR3 spans 13 amino acids. The CDR3 here is CASSHRDRGTWTF. Here the CDR3 DNA reads TGTGCCAGCAGCCACCGGGACAGGGGGACTTGGACCTTC.

This chain uses TRBV6-1 with TRBJ1-2; 7 positions agree with TRBD1. After removal of 6 bases from V and 4 bases from J, the junction contained 11 bases not matched to a gene. The CDR3 is 15 residues long. The germline gives CDR1 MNHNS, CDR2 SASEGT. The DNA of the CDR3 is TGTGCCAGCAGCTCAGGGGGGAATCGGGGCTATGGCTACACCTTC. This encodes CASSSGGNRGYGYTF.

This sequence joins TRBV28 and TRBJ2-3; TRBD1 might be the D (5 bases). The CDR3 length is 15 residues. In germline, CDR1 is MDHEN, CDR2 SYDVKM. With 3 bases removed from V and 1 base from J, the gap between germline ends came to 11 bases. This chain's CDR3 is CASSFGLGRTDTQYF. The CDR3 DNA is TGTGCCAGCAGTTTCGGGTTGGGGCGCACAGATACGCAGTATTTT. The full variable domain, completed using reference TRBV28 and TRBJ2-3, is DVKVTQSSRYLVKRTGEKVFLECVQDMDHENMFWYRQDPGLGLRLIYFSYDVKMKEKGDIPEGYSVSREKKERFSLILESASTNQTSMYLCASSFGLGRTDTQYFGPGTRLTVL.

The chain combines TRBV24-1 with TRBJ2-3; D is unclear. The germline V gene has CDR1 KGHDR and CDR2 SFDVKD. V dropped 3 bases and J dropped 4 bases, with 10 bases sitting between them. This CDR3 contains 14 residues. CDR3 protein: CATSDVDLPDTQYF. CDR3 coding DNA: TGTGCCACCAGTGATGTGGACCTTCCAGATACGCAGTATTTT.

This clonotype has more than one count but fewer than ten. In nucleotides, the CDR3 is TGTGCCAGCAGTTGGGGACTCACTCAGCCCCAGCATTTT. This gives the protein CASSWGLTQPQHF. The genes are TRBV7-2 and TRBJ1-5, with TRBD1 as a possible D gene (5 bases). CDR1 and CDR2 from the germline V gene are SGHTA and FQGNSA. CDR3 length equals 13 residues. Between the trimmed V and J ends, which lost 6 bases and 6 bases, there was a span of 12 bases.

The chain couples TRBV20-1 to TRBJ1-1; D remains unclear. The CDR3 has 11 residues. Trimming took off 3 bases at V and 4 bases at J, with 6 bases between the two ends. Germline V gene sequence: CDR1 DFQATT, CDR2 SNEGSKA (reference sequence). The CDR3 nucleotides are TGCAGTGCTAGGGGCAGCACTGAAGCTTTCTTT. Translation: CSARGSTEAFF.

The chain recombines TRBV10-3 with TRBJ2-7; the D gene is possibly TRBD1 (6 bases). Germline loops: CDR1 ENHRY, CDR2 SYGVKD. V lost 6 bases, J lost 2 bases, and 14 bases lay in between. The CDR3 has 14 residues. The CDR3 is CAIRTTGEAYEQYF. The CDR3 nucleotides are TGTGCCATCAGGACGACAGGTGAGGCCTACGAGCAGTACTTC.

The chain carries TRBV20-1 and TRBJ1-6; D might be TRBD1 (6 bases). In germline, CDR1 is DFQATT, CDR2 SNEGSKA (reference sequence). Trimming stripped 6 bases from V and 10 bases from J, with 16 bases between. The length of the CDR3 is 13 residues. CDR3 DNA sequence: TGCAGTGCCGTGGAAACAGGGAGCTCACCCCTCCACTTT. This sequence encodes CSAVETGSSPLHF.

This clonotype has a handful of counts. The V gene is TRBV20-1, the J gene TRBJ1-5; tentative D call: TRBD1 (6 bases). In germline, CDR1 is DFQATT, CDR2 SNEGSKA (reference sequence). The CDR3 covers 15 residues. V was trimmed by 5 bases and J by 6 bases, leaving 20 bases between them. In DNA, the CDR3 is TGCAGTGCTCTTACGAGGGCGGGGGCTTTTCAGCCCCAGCATTTT. Amino acids: CSALTRAGAFQPQHF.

V is TRBV7-9 and J is TRBJ2-7; 10 bases match TRBD1. The germline V gene has CDR1 SEHNR and CDR2 FQNEAQ (reference sequence). CDR3 length: 14 residues. Losses at the gene ends were 4 bases for V and 0 bases for J; bases not matched to a gene: 0. The CDR3 spells CASSWDRGSYEQYF. The CDR3 DNA reads as TGTGCCAGCAGCTGGGACAGGGGCTCCTACGAGCAGTACTTC.